This TCR beta chain was recovered during a study of cytomegalovirus exposure and HLA in healthy donors. Points from the study as a whole: Among the sequence variants, a highly shared cluster was likely an artifact of sequencing.

The CDR3 is 14 residues long. V was pared by 4 bases and J by 0 bases, with 9 bases between. Germline CDR1 is SGHTA and CDR2 is FQGNSA. A remark on this clone: Its antigen is unidentified.

In the PCR, 60 Vbeta and 13 Jbeta primers were used. Measured with immunoSEQ multiplex PCR; TCRdb has only the in-frame clones, and not every one. This sample's table has roughly 50,000 clones. The chain employs TRBV7-2 and TRBJ1-1; maybe TRBD1 (5 bases). The sequenced sample was PBMCs. This clonotype was obtained from a male donor in good health and CMV-seropositive. This CDR3 is CASSSGNMNTEAFF. The CDR3 DNA follows: TGTGCCAGCAGCTCAGGGAACATGAACACTGAAGCTTTCTTT.